This section outlines one T cell receptor beta chain sequence together with its context. J gave up 2 bases and V 2 bases, and 11 bases lay outside the gene matches. This CDR3 contains 19 residues. The germline gives CDR1 MNHNS, CDR2 SASEGT. This entry is derived from a study of blood T cell repertoires in COVID-19. Here immunoSEQ multiplex PCR was the method, and the copy in TCRdb shows in-frame clones only, minus some. The sample comprises under 150,000 clones, 75% to 90% of which are singletons, and 3% to 4% rests with the top ten. Sequenced sample: PBMCs or T cells enriched from blood (not recorded which). The TCR sequence derives from a man aged 50-59 years in a cohort exposed to, infected with or recovered from COVID-19 (not recorded which). The chain uses TRBV6-1 and TRBJ2-1, with 11 bases matching TRBD2. The CDR3 DNA follows: TGTGCCAGCAGTGAAATACTAGCGGGAGAGCTGAAGACCTACAATGAGCAGTTCTTC. Its protein is CASSEILAGELKTYNEQFF.